One sample yielded the 4 T cell receptor beta chains listed below, sequenced in a study of cytomegalovirus exposure and HLA in healthy donors. This PCR relied on a set of 60 Vbeta primers and 13 Jbeta primers. Profiled with immunoSEQ multiplex PCR; TCRdb holds only in-frame clones, not every one. The table shows some 74,000 clones, with 65% to 70% occurring only once. The sequenced sample was PBMCs. Source of these receptors: a man aged 35-49 years in good health and CMV-seropositive.

The rearrangement uses TRBV19 and TRBJ1-2; D gene unclear. This CDR3 comprises 14 residues. Germline CDR1 reads LNHDA; CDR2 reads SQIVND (reference sequence). The V gene lost 5 bases and the J gene lost 0 bases, with 10 bases spanning the gap. CDR3 DNA sequence: TGTGCCAGTAGTGAGGCTACTGCTAACTATGGCTACACCTTC. Its translation is CASSEATANYGYTF.

The chain combines TRBV6-1 with TRBJ1-2, with 8 bases identical to TRBD1. V shed 6 bases, J shed 7 bases, and the junction held 7 bases outside the gene matches. CDR1 MNHNS and CDR2 SASEGT come from the germline V gene. The length of the CDR3 is 13 residues. CDR3 sequence: CASRAGQEVGYTF. The CDR3 DNA is TGTGCCAGCAGAGCGGGACAGGAGGTTGGCTACACCTTC.

The chain carries TRBV29-1 and TRBJ2-3, with TRBD2 as a possible D gene (6 bases). Germline V gene sequence: CDR1 SQVTM, CDR2 ANQGSEA. Trimming took 0 bases from V and 6 from J, leaving 16 bases between them. The CDR3 totals 15 residues. The CDR3 loop reads CSVEDGGGKRDTQYF. CDR3 in DNA: TGCAGCGTTGAAGATGGTGGCGGGAAAAGGGATACGCAGTATTTT.

J is TRBJ2-7 and V is TRBV6-1, with TRBD2 matching 13 bases. The CDR3 consists of 13 residues. CDR1 MNHNS and CDR2 SASEGT come from the germline V gene. Trimming at V came to 8 bases and at J to 6 bases, leaving 4 bases not matched to a gene. CDR3 protein: CASEGLAGPEQYF. The CDR3 DNA reads as TGTGCCAGCGAGGGACTAGCGGGGCCCGAGCAGTACTTC.